These 21 T cell receptor beta chains came from one sample sequenced in a study of blood T cell repertoires in COVID-19. Measured with immunoSEQ multiplex PCR; TCRdb has only the in-frame clones, and not every one. In the table there are about 220,000 clones, approximately 78% of which are singletons. Sample: peripheral blood. The receptors derive from an older woman with COVID-19, enrolled during active disease.

The CDR3 DNA is TGTGCCTGGAGTCAGGGGTCGTTCGGCTACACCTTC. This codes for CAWSQGSFGYTF. The V and J genes are TRBV30 and TRBJ1-2; tentatively, D is TRBD1 (6 bases). CDR3 size: 12 residues. From germline, CDR1 is GTSNPN and CDR2 SVGIG (reference sequence). V dropped 2 bases and J dropped 8 bases, with 12 bases sitting between them.

This rearrangement joins TRBV5-4 to TRBJ2-6; 8 bases fit TRBD1. The germline V gene has CDR1 SGHNT and CDR2 YYREEE (reference sequence). J lost 3 bases, V lost 4 bases, and 6 bases had no gene match. This CDR3 has 16 amino acids. CDR3: CASSPQGAGGANVLTF. The CDR3 region has the DNA TGTGCCAGCAGCCCCCAGGGGGCAGGTGGGGCCAACGTCCTGACTTTC.

This rearrangement joins TRBV6-6 to TRBJ1-2, with 8 bases identical to TRBD1. There are 14 residues in the CDR3. Germline assignment: CDR1 MNHNY and CDR2 SVGAGI (reference sequence). J gave up 5 bases and V 6 bases, and 8 bases lay outside the gene matches. CDR3 amino acids: CASRPQGALYGYTF. As DNA, the CDR3 is TGTGCCAGCAGACCTCAGGGGGCACTATATGGCTACACCTTC.

The J gene is TRBJ1-1, the V gene TRBV10-3; TRBD1 is a possible D gene (5 bases). V gave up 8 bases and J gave up 3 bases, with 16 bases separating them. The CDR3 extends over 14 amino acids. Per the germline V gene, CDR1 is ENHRY and CDR2 is SYGVKD. The CDR3 region has the DNA TGTGCCATCCTACCGGACGGGGGGTACACTGAAGCTTTCTTT. Translated, it gives CAILPDGGYTEAFF.

This chain links TRBV4-1 with TRBJ1-2; D is uncertain. The CDR3 sequence is 13 residues long. Per germline, CDR1 MGHRA and CDR2 YSYEKL. Between the trimmed V and J ends, which lost 1 base and 4 bases, there was a span of 7 bases. CDR3 DNA sequence: TGCGCCAGCAGCCAAGGGGCAGTCTATGGCTACACCTTC. Its protein product is CASSQGAVYGYTF.

The chain links TRBV7-9 to TRBJ1-2; perhaps TRBD1 as D (6 bases). The V end was cut by 5 bases, the J end by 7 bases, with 14 bases between. Germline assignment: CDR1 SEHNR and CDR2 FQNEAQ (reference sequence). The CDR3 covers 13 residues. The CDR3 sequence is CASSPRGALGYTF. CDR3 coding DNA: TGTGCCAGCAGCCCTCGGGGGGCGCTTGGCTACACCTTC.

The gene calls are TRBV7-2 and TRBJ2-1; 9 bases line up with TRBD1. The germline V gene has CDR1 SGHTA and CDR2 FQGNSA. The length of the CDR3 is 14 residues. Germline trimming cut 1 base from V and 5 bases from J; bases unmatched to any gene: 0. In DNA, the CDR3 is TGTGCCAGCAGCTTAGGACAGGGGGACAATGAGCAGTTCTTC. Its translation is CASSLGQGDNEQFF.

The chain has TRBV7-9 and TRBJ1-5, with no clear D. Germline values: CDR1 SEHNR, CDR2 FQNEAQ (reference sequence). There are 15 residues in the CDR3. V was trimmed by 5 bases and J by 0 bases, leaving 11 bases between them. CDR3 loop: CASSREGSSNQPQHF. CDR3 bases: TGTGCCAGCAGCCGGGAGGGCAGTAGCAATCAGCCCCAGCATTTT.

V is TRBV19 and J is TRBJ2-1; 8 nucleotides agree with TRBD2. The CDR3 is 13 amino acids. From germline, CDR1 is LNHDA and CDR2 SQIVND (reference sequence). V dropped 7 bases and J dropped 7; count of bases not matched to a gene: 6. The CDR3 DNA sequence: TGTGCCAGTAATAACGGCGGGAGGAATGAGCAGTTCTTC. Protein product: CASNNGGRNEQFF.

V and J are TRBV6-2 or TRBV6-3 and TRBJ2-1, with 7 bases aligning to TRBD2. Germline CDR1 is MNHEY and CDR2 is SVGEGT. This CDR3 comprises 15 residues. With 6 bases clipped from V and 4 bases from J, the junction kept 9 bases outside the gene matches. CDR3 sequence (DNA): TGTGCCAGCAGCGGGCGGGAGCGTTTGTACAATGAGCAGTTCTTC. Encoded protein: CASSGRERLYNEQFF.

The chain joins TRBV7-2 to TRBJ1-2; D not certain. Germline V gene data show CDR1 as SGHTA and CDR2 as FQGNSA. Trimming removed 1 base at V and 4 bases at J, with 7 bases between. The CDR3 sequence is 13 residues long. CDR3 sequence: CASSLDTTYGYTF. The CDR3 nucleotides read TGTGCCAGCAGCTTAGACACCACCTATGGCTACACCTTC.

The chain uses TRBV10-3 and TRBJ2-1; the match to TRBD1 covers 8 bases. The CDR3 is made up of 16 amino acids. The trim removed 4 bases at V and 4 bases at J, leaving 9 bases unmatched. Germline values: CDR1 ENHRY, CDR2 SYGVKD. This CDR3 reads CAISAGPGQEYNEQFF. DNA of the CDR3: TGTGCCATCAGTGCCGGCCCGGGACAGGAGTACAATGAGCAGTTCTTC.

This clone showed up just once. The chain couples TRBV6-1 to TRBJ1-3; no firm D call. This CDR3 contains 14 residues. CDR1 MNHNS and CDR2 SASEGT come from the germline V gene. Trimming cost V 5 bases and J 0 bases, with 8 bases left between them. In DNA, the CDR3 is TGTGCCAGCAGTTTAGGAGTCTCTGGAAACACCATATATTTT. As protein: CASSLGVSGNTIYF.

The rearrangement uses TRBV2 and TRBJ2-1; the D gene is possibly TRBD2 (6 bases). The germline V and J ends were trimmed by 4 bases and 6 bases, with 13 bases remaining between them. Per the germline V gene, CDR1 is SNHLY and CDR2 is FYNNEI. This CDR3 has 14 amino acids. CDR3 nucleotide sequence: TGTGCCAGCAGTGGGGGGGATTGGAGCAATGAGCAGTTCTTC. Amino acid sequence: CASSGGDWSNEQFF. Full variable domain (remainder filled in from reference TRBV2 and TRBJ2-1): EPEVTQTPSHQVTQMGQEVILRCVPISNHLYFYWYRQILGQKVEFLVSFYNNEISEKSEIFDDQFSVERPDGSNFTLKIRSTKLEDSAMYFCASSGGDWSNEQFFGPGTRLTVL.

The V and J genes are TRBV19 and TRBJ2-2; 8 bases fit TRBD2. The CDR3 loop spans 16 amino acids. Germline CDR1 reads LNHDA; CDR2 reads SQIVND (reference sequence). V gave up 4 bases and J gave up 2 bases; unmatched junction bases: 6. CDR3 bases: TGTGCCAGTAGTAGGACAGCGGGAGTAAACACCGGGGAGCTGTTTTTT. Amino acids: CASSRTAGVNTGELFF.

J is TRBJ1-2 and V is TRBV7-9; D is unresolved. Germline V gene lookup returns CDR1 SEHNR and CDR2 FQNEAQ (reference sequence). This CDR3 is built from 12 residues. Trimming stripped 1 base from V and 8 bases from J, with 8 bases between. In DNA, the CDR3 is TGTGCCAGCAGCTTAGAAACGGGGGGCTACACCTTC. Amino acids: CASSLETGGYTF.

This chain joins TRBV11-2 and TRBJ1-1, with TRBD1 as a possible D gene (6 bases). The germline gives CDR1 SGHAT, CDR2 FQNNGV. V shed 5 bases and J shed 6 bases, with 16 bases lying between them. This CDR3 contains 14 residues. CDR3 sequence: CASSPFRGAAEAFF. The CDR3 DNA reads TGTGCCAGCAGCCCATTTCGGGGGGCCGCTGAAGCTTTCTTT.

The chain recombines TRBV2 with TRBJ2-3, with TRBD2 matching over 7 bases. Germline CDR1 and CDR2: SNHLY and FYNNEI. Trimming at V came to 7 bases and at J to 4 bases, leaving 5 bases not matched to a gene. The CDR3 covers 13 residues. The CDR3 spells CASKREQADTQYF. For the CDR3, the DNA is TGTGCCAGCAAGCGGGAACAAGCAGATACGCAGTATTTT. The entire variable domain, with the rest obtained from reference TRBV2 and TRBJ2-3, is as follows: EPEVTQTPSHQVTQMGQEVILRCVPISNHLYFYWYRQILGQKVEFLVSFYNNEISEKSEIFDDQFSVERPDGSNFTLKIRSTKLEDSAMYFCASKREQADTQYFGPGTRLTVL.

This clone appeared once. The chain combines TRBV5-4 with TRBJ1-1; D gene ambiguous. CDR1 is SGHNT, CDR2 YYREEE, per germline (reference sequence). V was shortened by 2 bases and J by 1 base, with 12 bases between the two germline ends. This CDR3 has 15 residues. In DNA form, the CDR3 reads TGTGCCAGCAGCTTTGGAGGAGGGAGGAACACTGAAGCTTTCTTT. Protein: CASSFGGGRNTEAFF.

The gene calls are TRBV5-1 and TRBJ2-2; 10 positions agree with TRBD2. Trimming took 2 bases from V and 4 from J; bases not matched to a gene: 5. CDR3 length: 16 residues. CDR1 and CDR2 from the germline V gene are SGHRS and YFSETQ. The chain's CDR3 is CASSFLAGDPTGELFF. The CDR3 DNA follows: TGCGCCAGCAGCTTCCTAGCGGGAGACCCCACCGGGGAGCTGTTTTTT.

This sequence joins TRBV15 and TRBJ1-6; 9 positions agree with TRBD1. The V and J ends lost 6 bases and 10 bases, in that order; junction bases with no gene match: 7. CDR3 size: 14 residues. The germline V gene encodes CDR1 LNHNV and CDR2 YYDKDF (reference sequence). In DNA, the CDR3 is TGTGCCACCAGTTTAACAGGGGGCGAGTCACCCCTCCACTTT. Its protein product is CATSLTGGESPLHF.